Presented here are 21 T cell receptor beta chains from one specimen sequenced in a study of CD8+CD57+ T cells in acquired aplastic anemia. CDR3 and TCR beta VDJ profiling relied on genomic DNA as the template. TCRdb recomputed calls from the reads with MiXCR, one row per CDR3 protein. This repertoire shows about 470,000 distinct CDR3 sequences, around a third found once; its top ten account for 0.75% to 0.95%. All sequencing subjects had displayed CD8+CD57+ cell expansion on flow cytometry. Sequencing was carried out using sorted CD4+, CD8+, or CD8+CD57+ T cells (not recorded which) from PBMCs. These receptors were taken from a human donor with aplastic anemia.

The chain joins TRBV11-1 to TRBJ2-7; 10 nucleotides line up with TRBD2. V lost 1 base to trimming and J lost 2 bases; unmatched junction nucleotides: 8. CDR3 length equals 17 residues. Germline V gene lookup returns CDR1 SGHAT and CDR2 FQDESV (reference sequence). CDR3 nucleotide sequence: TGTGCCAGCAGCTTAGGGACTAGCGGACACGCCGCCTACGAGCAGTACTTC. It codes for CASSLGTSGHAAYEQYF.

This sequence joins TRBV11-1 and TRBJ1-1; maybe TRBD1 (5 bases). The CDR3 has 17 residues. The germline CDR1 and CDR2 sequences are SGHAT and FQDESV (reference sequence). Trimming removed 1 base at V and 0 bases at J, with 15 bases between. The CDR3 DNA reads TGTGCCAGCAGCTTAGGGTGGGACCAAACTTTGAACACTGAAGCTTTCTTT. Translated: CASSLGWDQTLNTEAFF. Full variable domain (outside the CDR3, taken from reference TRBV11-1 and TRBJ1-1): EAEVAQSPRYKITEKSQAVAFWCDPISGHATLYWYRQILGQGPELLVQFQDESVVDDSQLPKDRFSAERLKGVDSTLKIQPAELGDSAMYLCASSLGWDQTLNTEAFFGQGTRLTVV.

In this sample, this clonotype turned up many times. The chain recombines TRBV7-3 with TRBJ2-7, with D possibly matching TRBD2 (6 bases). Germline CDR1 and CDR2: SGHTA and FQGTGA. CDR3 length: 13 residues. Between the trimmed V and J ends, which lost 1 base and 3 bases, there was a span of 7 bases. CDR3 sequence (DNA): TGTGCCAGCAGCTTAAGGCGGGACTACGAGCAGTACTTC. Its protein product is CASSLRRDYEQYF.

This clonotype has ten or more counts. The rearrangement joins TRBV10-3 to TRBJ1-5; no reliable D call. Germline assignment: CDR1 ENHRY and CDR2 SYGVKD. This CDR3 comprises 12 residues. Deletions cut 10 bases from V and 1 base from J, with 8 bases between. CDR3 residues: CATRGSNQPQHF. The DNA of the CDR3 is TGTGCCACCCGAGGGAGCAATCAGCCCCAGCATTTT.

This clonotype was seen once. A much larger clone lies a single base off, so this may be a read error. The chain carries TRBV19 and TRBJ2-1; 11 nucleotides match TRBD2. The CDR3 is 14 residues long. The V segment lost 5 bases and the J segment 11 bases; nucleotides outside the gene matches: 8. The V gene's germline CDR1 is LNHDA and CDR2 SQIVND (reference sequence). This CDR3 is CASSAGLAVSQQFF. CDR3 coding DNA: TGTGCCAGTAGTGCGGGACTAGCGGTAAGCCAGCAGTTCTTC.

The rearrangement uses TRBV10-3 and TRBJ1-6; 7 nucleotides align to TRBD1. The J segment lost 7 bases and the V segment lost 11 bases, leaving 11 bases of the junction unmatched. Germline CDR1 reads ENHRY; CDR2 reads SYGVKD. The CDR3 is made up of 14 amino acids. The CDR3 DNA follows: TGTGCCGCACGCCGAAGGGGGCGGAATTCACCCCTCCACTTT. This encodes CAARRRGRNSPLHF.

This clonotype was recorded many times. This chain links TRBV12-3 or TRBV12-4 with TRBJ1-2, with a possible D match to TRBD1 (5 bases). The ends were cut back, 7 bases at V and 4 bases at J, with 16 bases in the middle. The CDR3 length is 14 residues. The CDR3, as DNA: TGTGCCAGCACCGAAATGGGGGACGTCTATGGCTACACCTTC. This gives the protein CASTEMGDVYGYTF.

This clonotype was picked up a small number of times. V gene TRBV5-5 combines with J gene TRBJ2-5; D possibly corresponds to TRBD1 (5 bases). The germline V gene encodes CDR1 SGHKS and CDR2 YYEKEE (reference sequence). V was pared by 4 bases and J by 2 bases, with 9 bases between. The CDR3 runs 13 residues. The CDR3 DNA reads as TGTGCCAGCAGCCTGACAGAGCAAGAGACCCAGTACTTC. Translated: CASSLTEQETQYF.

This clonotype was observed once. The chain employs TRBV25-1 and TRBJ2-7, with 8 bases identical to TRBD1. The J segment lost 3 bases and the V segment lost 2 bases, leaving 9 bases of the junction unmatched. Germline CDR1 reads MGHDK; CDR2 reads SYGVNS. There are 16 residues in the CDR3. The CDR3 nucleotides are TGTGCCAGCAGTGAACTAACGGGACAGGCAGACTACGAGCAGTACTTC. This encodes CASSELTGQADYEQYF.

The sample holds a few counts of this clonotype. At one of its ends the junction is not consistent with the germline gene, which may arise from a read error. V is TRBV10-3 and J is TRBJ1-2; tentatively, D is TRBD1 (5 bases). This CDR3 is 16 amino acids long. The germline gives CDR1 ENHRY, CDR2 SYGVKD. The CDR3 is CASSSSRDGGNYGYTF. The CDR3 nucleotides read TGTGCCAGCAGTTCATCCCGGGACGGGGGAAACTATGGCTACACCTTC.

The V and J genes are TRBV12-3 or TRBV12-4 and TRBJ1-4; D is ambiguous. The V end was cut by 5 bases, the J end by 8 bases, with 12 bases between. CDR3 length: 13 residues. CDR3 nucleotide sequence: TGTGCCAGCAGTCCGCGGGGAAAGGAAAAACTGTTTTTT. Protein product: CASSPRGKEKLFF.

This clonotype was seen at least ten times. The genes are TRBV12-3 or TRBV12-4 and TRBJ2-7; possibly TRBD2 for D (6 bases). The CDR3 spans 13 residues. V lost 4 bases, J lost 1 base, and 8 bases lay in between. The CDR3 here is CASSSTRSYEQYF. Written as DNA, the CDR3 is TGTGCCAGCAGTTCGACTAGGTCCTACGAGCAGTACTTC.

This clonotype was seen a few times. The gene calls are TRBV7-9 and TRBJ1-1; TRBD1 might be the D (5 bases). The CDR3 totals 15 residues. Deletions cut 5 bases from V and 1 base from J, with 14 bases between. Germline CDR1 and CDR2: SEHNR and FQNEAQ (reference sequence). CDR3 DNA: TGTGCCAGCAGCGTAGGGACGGTGAGGAACACTGAAGCTTTCTTT. Translation gives CASSVGTVRNTEAFF.

Regarding this clonotype: A read error may produce the germline difference seen at one junction end. The V gene is TRBV10-3, the J gene TRBJ2-7; tentative D call: TRBD1 (6 bases). Germline V CDR1 and CDR2: ENHRY, SYGVKD. This CDR3 spans 14 amino acids. The CDR3, as DNA: TGTGCCAGCAGTGCATTACAGGGCTCCTACGAGCAGTACTTC. This encodes CASSALQGSYEQYF.

Comment on this clonotype: With a much larger clone just one base away, this may be a read error. This chain links TRBV2 with TRBJ1-1; 7 nucleotides line up with TRBD1. The germline V gene encodes CDR1 SNHLY and CDR2 FYNNEI. The CDR3 is made up of 12 amino acids. With V trimmed by 5 bases and J by 10 bases, 7 bases remained unmatched. CDR3 DNA sequence: TGTGCCAGCAGTCCAGACAGGGATGGAGCTTTCTTT. Its translation: CASSPDRDGAFF.

This rearrangement joins TRBV19 to TRBJ1-2; 8 bases map to TRBD1. Germline values: CDR1 LNHDA, CDR2 SQIVND (reference sequence). There are 12 residues in the CDR3. V trimming: 5 bases; J trimming: 13 bases; junction bases outside the gene matches: 9. CDR3 protein: CASSGGDRSSTF. The CDR3 bases are TGTGCCAGTAGTGGAGGGGACAGGAGCTCCACCTTC.

This clonotype was counted at least ten times. The chain uses TRBV19 and TRBJ2-3; 11 positions match TRBD2. The ends lost 5 bases at V and 2 bases at J; junction bases unmatched: 12. CDR1 is LNHDA, CDR2 SQIVND, per germline (reference sequence). This CDR3 is built from 18 residues. The CDR3 loop is CASSSTSGRSWFTDTQYF. DNA for the CDR3: TGTGCCAGTAGTTCCACTAGCGGGAGAAGTTGGTTCACAGATACGCAGTATTTT.

The rearrangement joins TRBV12-3 or TRBV12-4 to TRBJ2-2, with D maybe TRBD1 (6 bases). V lost 5 bases and J lost 2, with 12 bases in between. The CDR3 runs to 15 residues. Written as DNA, the CDR3 is TGTGCCAGCAGTGGATGGACAGCTAACACCGGGGAGCTGTTTTTT. Amino acids: CASSGWTANTGELFF.

DNA for the CDR3: TGTGCCAGCAGCAGGACAGGGGATGGGGCCAACGTCCTGACTTTC. It is translated as CASSRTGDGANVLTF. The chain links TRBV2 to TRBJ2-6; 9 nucleotides align to TRBD1. The V and J ends lost 6 bases and 3 bases, in that order; junction bases with no gene match: 3. This CDR3 spans 15 amino acids. Germline CDR1 and CDR2: SNHLY and FYNNEI. Filled out from reference TRBV2 and TRBJ2-6, the complete variable domain reads EPEVTQTPSHQVTQMGQEVILRCVPISNHLYFYWYRQILGQKVEFLVSFYNNEISEKSEIFDDQFSVERPDGSNFTLKIRSTKLEDSAMYFCASSRTGDGANVLTFGAGSRLTVL.

This clonotype has a count of ten or more. V and J are TRBV7-3 and TRBJ1-2; D unresolved. The CDR3 consists of 13 residues. Trimming took 5 bases from V and 14 from J, leaving 21 bases between them. Germline V lookup: CDR1 SGHTA, CDR2 FQGTGA. The CDR3: CASSDGGVTGRTF. The CDR3 DNA follows: TGTGCCAGCAGCGACGGTGGAGTGACGGGTAGGACCTTC.

The table lists this clonotype with a few counts. The rearrangement joins TRBV12-3 or TRBV12-4 to TRBJ2-4; D call uncertain. The CDR3 runs to 14 residues. V shed 5 bases and J shed 5 bases, with 13 bases lying between them. The CDR3 sequence is CASSPSDPQNIQYF. CDR3 sequence (DNA): TGTGCCAGCAGTCCCTCGGACCCCCAAAACATTCAGTACTTC.